The 32 T cell receptor beta chains below come from one sample, sequenced in a study of blood T cells in healthy people across ages. A second PCR of roughly 7 to 11 cycles used a sample-barcoded 5' primer and a J-beta primer mix. TCRdb recomputed calls from the 5' RACE reads with MiXCR, one row per CDR3 protein. The sample has about 680,000 distinct CDR3 sequences, around 49% seen once; the top ten hold roughly 31%. Specimen: blood. The origin of the receptors is a woman in her sixties in good health.

The rearrangement links TRBV3-1 to TRBJ1-4, with D possibly being TRBD1 (6 bases). This CDR3 spans 17 amino acids. Trimming pared 4 bases from V and 0 bases from J, leaving 15 bases between. From germline, CDR1 is LGHDT and CDR2 YNNKEL (reference sequence). The CDR3, as DNA: TGTGCCAGCAGCCCCGAGGGGGGAATCGCAACTAATGAAAAACTGTTTTTT. It yields the protein CASSPEGGIATNEKLFF.

This clonotype was observed many times. The chain is built from TRBV7-2 and TRBJ2-1; possible D gene TRBD1, 6 bases. The CDR3 has 13 residues. Germline CDR1 is SGHTA and CDR2 is FQGNSA. Trimming stripped 5 bases from V and 8 bases from J, with 13 bases between. The CDR3 sequence: CASSPTGIDEQFF. The CDR3 nucleotides read TGTGCCAGCAGCCCTACAGGGATCGATGAGCAGTTCTTC.

The chain uses TRBV7-6 and TRBJ1-6, with TRBD1 as a possible D gene (6 bases). This CDR3 has 14 amino acids. CDR1 SGHVS and CDR2 FNYEAQ come from the germline V gene. V was clipped by 5 bases and J by 8 bases, with 13 bases between them. CDR3 sequence reads: CASSVTGTDSPLHF. CDR3 DNA sequence: TGTGCCAGCAGCGTTACAGGGACCGATTCACCCCTCCACTTT.

The chain couples TRBV7-2 to TRBJ1-6; D perhaps matches TRBD1 (6 bases). From germline, CDR1 is SGHTA and CDR2 FQGNSA. CDR3 length: 14 amino acids. Trimming left V 6 bases short and J 9 bases short, with 15 bases between. CDR3 protein: CASRPGQQSSPLHF. The DNA of the CDR3 is TGTGCCAGCAGACCCGGACAGCAGTCTTCACCCCTCCACTTT. Full variable domain (remainder filled in from reference TRBV7-2 and TRBJ1-6): GAGVSQSPSNKVTEKGKDVELRCDPISGHTALYWYRQSLGQGLEFLIYFQGNSAPDKSGLPSDRFSAERTGGSVSTLTIQRTQQEDSAVYLCASRPGQQSSPLHFGNGTRLTVT.

The chain couples TRBV11-1 to TRBJ2-1; 7 nucleotides align to TRBD2. TRBJ2-7 matches the DNA end more closely, so the J call is doubtful. Germline loops: CDR1 SGHAT, CDR2 FQDESV (reference sequence). The CDR3 has 14 amino acids. CDR3 sequence: CASSPSAGYNEQYF. The CDR3 DNA reads TGTGCCAGCAGCCCGTCAGCGGGATACAATGAACAGTACTTC.

The rearrangement joins TRBV6-2 or TRBV6-3 to TRBJ1-2; 8 bases align to TRBD1. After removal of 6 bases from V and 3 bases from J, the junction contained 9 bases not matched to a gene. From germline, CDR1 is MNHEY and CDR2 SVGEGT. This CDR3 has 15 amino acids. The CDR3 sequence: CASRPSGGPDYGYTF. CDR3 bases: TGTGCCAGCAGACCTTCAGGGGGCCCGGACTATGGCTACACCTTC.

The chain uses TRBV28 and TRBJ2-1; weak D call: TRBD1 (5 bases). The V end was cut by 3 bases, the J end by 10 bases, with 7 bases between. The CDR3 loop spans 11 amino acids. CDR1 is MDHEN and CDR2 is SYDVKM in the germline V gene. For the CDR3, the DNA is TGTGCCAGCAGTTTCCCAGGGGAGCAGTTCTTC. It is translated as CASSFPGEQFF.

The chain couples TRBV6-1 to TRBJ2-1, with D perhaps TRBD2 (6 bases). Germline-derived CDR1 and CDR2 are MNHNS and SASEGT. CDR3 length: 16 amino acids. The V end was cut by 9 bases, the J end by 2 bases, with 20 bases between. The CDR3 DNA is TGTGCCAGTATGAGGATTCCGGGAGAGGCCTACAATGAGCAGTTCTTC. Its protein product is CASMRIPGEAYNEQFF.

This clonotype was recorded a few times. The chain carries TRBV7-8 and TRBJ2-5; 7 bases fit TRBD2. With the DNA end fitting TRBJ2-7 better, the J assignment may be wrong. Germline V lookup: CDR1 SGHVS, CDR2 FQNEAQ. The CDR3 is 16 residues long. CDR3 coding DNA: TGTGCCAGCAGCCCTCAGGTGGCGGGAGCCAACTACGAGCAGTACTTC. This encodes CASSPQVAGANYEQYF.

The CDR3 sequence: CASSPELTSGRGAQYF. The CDR3 region has the DNA TGCGCCAGCAGCCCTGAACTGACTAGCGGGAGAGGGGCCCAGTACTTC. V usage is TRBV5-1 and J usage is TRBJ2-5; 12 nucleotides align to TRBD2. Germline CDR1 reads SGHRS; CDR2 reads YFSETQ. Trimming removed 4 bases from V and 9 bases from J; junction bases left unmatched: 13. This CDR3 comprises 16 residues.

This clonotype was counted at least ten times. The CDR3, as DNA: TGTGCCAGCTCACCGTTCACTAGCGGGAGCTCCTACAATGAGCAGTTCTTC. Encoded protein: CASSPFTSGSSYNEQFF. The chain links TRBV18 to TRBJ2-1, with TRBD2 matching over 11 bases. The V segment lost 3 bases and the J segment 0 bases; nucleotides outside the gene matches: 4. In germline, CDR1 is KGHSH, CDR2 LQKENI. The length of the CDR3 is 17 residues.

The chain recombines TRBV27 with TRBJ2-7; 8 nucleotides line up with TRBD2. With V trimmed by 6 bases and J by 6 bases, 13 bases remained unmatched. Germline loops: CDR1 MNHEY, CDR2 SMNVEV (reference sequence). This CDR3 region has 15 residues. The CDR3 DNA follows: TGTGCCAGCAGGTCCTGGGAGGCGGGAGGTCGCGAGCAGTACTTC. The encoded protein is CASRSWEAGGREQYF.

Only a few counts were recorded for this clonotype. The V call is TRBV7-2, the J call TRBJ2-5; 11 positions agree with TRBD2. From germline, CDR1 is SGHTA and CDR2 FQGNSA. Losses at the gene ends were 5 bases for V and 5 bases for J; bases not matched to a gene: 7. The CDR3 covers 15 residues. DNA for the CDR3: TGTGCCAGCAGCCCCTTAGCGGGAGGGCTGGAGACCCAGTACTTC. Amino acid sequence: CASSPLAGGLETQYF.

At least ten counts were recorded for this clonotype. The chain carries TRBV20-1 and TRBJ2-1; D gene ambiguous. The germline CDR1 and CDR2 sequences are DFQATT and SNEGSKA (reference sequence). The CDR3 spans 14 residues. Trimming shortened V by 5 bases and J by 0 bases, and 11 bases separated the two germline ends. The CDR3 loop is CSAGTQSSYNEQFF. The CDR3 bases are TGCAGTGCTGGTACTCAGAGCTCCTACAATGAGCAGTTCTTC.

This clonotype showed up many times. One end of the junction fails to match germline, which may point to a read error. The CDR3 DNA sequence: TGTGCCAGCAGCCCGGGACAGTCCTATGGCTACACCTTC. It yields the protein CASSPGQSYGYTF. The J gene is TRBJ1-2, the V gene TRBV5-1; the match to TRBD1 covers 7 bases. Germline V gene data show CDR1 as SGHRS and CDR2 as YFSETQ. The CDR3 consists of 13 residues.

This clonotype was counted between two and nine times. The V and J genes are TRBV14 and TRBJ1-4; D may be TRBD1 (5 bases). The V and J ends lost 0 bases and 0 bases respectively, with 8 bases between them. Germline assignment: CDR1 SGHDN and CDR2 FVKESK. This CDR3 contains 16 residues. In nucleotides, the CDR3 is TGTGCCAGCAGCCAAGATCGGGGGGCAACTAATGAAAAACTGTTTTTT. It codes for CASSQDRGATNEKLFF.

The chain employs TRBV21-1 and TRBJ1-2. TRBV21-1 is tagged as a pseudogene. This CDR3 is 14 amino acids long. This chain's CDR3 is CASSKVAGIYGYTF. Here the CDR3 DNA reads TGTGCCAGCAGCAAAGTGGCGGGAATTTATGGCTACACCTTC.

Of note for this clonotype: The junction departs from germline at one end; a sequencing error may be responsible. The V call is TRBV6-5, the J call TRBJ2-1; TRBD2 aligns across 9 bases. The CDR3 runs 14 residues. From germline, CDR1 is MNHEY and CDR2 SVGAGI. CDR3 DNA sequence: TGTGCCAGCAGACCGGGACTAGCCTACAATGAACAGTTCTTC. Translated, it gives CASRPGLAYNEQFF.

This clonotype has more than one count but fewer than ten. V and J are TRBV7-2 and TRBJ2-4, with 10 bases matching TRBD2. The CDR3 is 15 residues long. Germline V lookup: CDR1 SGHTA, CDR2 FQGNSA. Germline trimming cut 4 bases from V and 6 bases from J; bases unmatched to any gene: 6. CDR3 loop: CASSSSSGSGNIQYF. CDR3 nucleotides: TGTGCCAGCAGCTCGTCTAGCGGGAGCGGAAACATTCAGTACTTC.

This clonotype turned up a few times. The gene calls are TRBV10-3 and TRBJ2-5, with a possible D match to TRBD1 (6 bases). Germline values: CDR1 ENHRY, CDR2 SYGVKD. V dropped 6 bases and J dropped 5 bases, with 13 bases sitting between them. The length of the CDR3 is 13 residues. CDR3 sequence reads: CAISRTASETQYF. CDR3 bases: TGTGCCATCAGCCGGACAGCGTCGGAGACCCAGTACTTC.

The chain employs TRBV20-1 and TRBJ1-2, with D perhaps TRBD1 (5 bases). The CDR3 covers 12 residues. V lost 3 bases and J 4 bases, leaving 9 bases between the germline ends. From germline, CDR1 is DFQATT and CDR2 SNEGSKA (reference sequence). This chain's CDR3 is CSASSGPYGYTF. The CDR3 bases are TGCAGTGCTAGCTCAGGGCCCTATGGCTACACCTTC.

The chain carries TRBV7-2 and TRBJ2-7; 11 bases are shared with TRBD2. Trimming took 4 bases from V and 7 from J; bases not matched to a gene: 21. In germline, CDR1 is SGHTA, CDR2 FQGNSA. CDR3 length: 19 amino acids. The CDR3, as DNA: TGTGCCAGCAGCTATACCCGGCTTTTAGCGGGAGGGCCAGGCGATGAGCAGTACTTC. This codes for CASSYTRLLAGGPGDEQYF. The whole variable domain, filled in from reference TRBV7-2 and TRBJ2-7, reads GAGVSQSPSNKVTEKGKDVELRCDPISGHTALYWYRQSLGQGLEFLIYFQGNSAPDKSGLPSDRFSAERTGGSVSTLTIQRTQQEDSAVYLCASSYTRLLAGGPGDEQYFGPGTRLTVT.

This chain uses TRBV18 with TRBJ2-1; a weak D match, TRBD1 (6 bases). This CDR3 comprises 15 residues. CDR1 is KGHSH and CDR2 is LQKENI in the germline V gene. V lost 1 base to trimming and J lost 4 bases, with 11 bases between them. CDR3 amino acids: CASSPLGRGYNEQFF. CDR3 coding DNA: TGTGCCAGCTCACCACTGGGCAGGGGATACAATGAGCAGTTCTTC.

This clonotype was picked up a small number of times. The gene calls are TRBV4-3 and TRBJ2-1, with a possible D match to TRBD2 (7 bases). The CDR3 loop spans 14 amino acids. Looked up from germline, CDR1 is LGHNA and CDR2 is YSLEER. The germline V and J ends were trimmed by 6 bases and 5 bases, with 14 bases remaining between them. CDR3 DNA: TGCGCCAGCAGTAAGGGGGAGGGGAACAATGAGCAGTTCTTC. Amino acid sequence: CASSKGEGNNEQFF.

V is TRBV6-6 and J is TRBJ1-4, with 7 nucleotides matching TRBD1. This CDR3 has 11 amino acids. Germline CDR1 and CDR2: MNHNY and SVGAGI (reference sequence). V shed 6 bases, J shed 13 bases, and the junction held 5 bases outside the gene matches. The DNA for the CDR3 is TGTGCCAGCAGCCTTGACAGGGTACTGTTTTTT. It specifies CASSLDRVLFF.

The chain combines TRBV4-3 with TRBJ2-7; no firm D call. Germline V gives CDR1 LGHNA, CDR2 YSLEER. This CDR3 spans 16 amino acids. V was cut by 1 base and J by 0 bases, with 13 bases left in between. The CDR3 bases are TGCGCCAGCAGCCAAGTTTGGGCAGCCAGCTCCTACGAGCAGTACTTC. Translated, it gives CASSQVWAASSYEQYF.

The chain uses TRBV5-1 and TRBJ2-7; 8 bases line up with TRBD2. V trimming: 0 bases; J trimming: 6 bases; junction bases outside the gene matches: 5. Germline V lookup: CDR1 SGHRS, CDR2 YFSETQ. The length of the CDR3 is 14 residues. CDR3 loop: CASSLAAGDSEQYF. CDR3 nucleotide sequence: TGCGCCAGCAGCTTGGCAGCGGGAGATAGCGAGCAGTACTTC.

This clonotype was detected only a few times. The DNA is omitted, as the CDR3 cannot be located on it reliably, and the CDR3 follows TCRdb's listing. The J gene is TRBJ2-7, the V gene TRBV21-1; the DNA was not compared with TRBD1, the D call given in the table. TRBV21-1 is a pseudogene segment. The CDR3 is 17 residues long, ends included. This chain's CDR3 is CASSKVGTGTLAHEQYF.

The rearrangement links TRBV19 to TRBJ1-2; D uncertain. Per germline, CDR1 LNHDA and CDR2 SQIVND (reference sequence). Trimming took off 3 bases at V and 1 base at J, with 18 bases between the two ends. This CDR3 comprises 17 residues. The CDR3 here is CASSIAAGRTVNYGYTF. The CDR3 nucleotides are TGTGCCAGTAGTATTGCCGCCGGACGCACCGTTAACTATGGCTACACCTTC.

This clonotype was seen at least ten times. The chain combines TRBV20-1 with TRBJ1-2; D is possibly TRBD1 (5 bases). Trimming removed 5 bases at V and 4 bases at J, with 17 bases between. The CDR3 is made up of 14 amino acids. The germline CDR1 and CDR2 sequences are DFQATT and SNEGSKA (reference sequence). The CDR3 DNA is TGCAGTGCTGCTAGGGGCGAATTGGGCTATGGCTACACCTTC. This gives the protein CSAARGELGYGYTF.

This clonotype was detected only a few times. This chain joins TRBV4-3 and TRBJ2-1; maybe TRBD2 (6 bases). The germline V gene has CDR1 LGHNA and CDR2 YSLEER. The length of the CDR3 is 15 residues. V lost 4 bases and J lost 6, with 16 bases in between. The DNA of the CDR3 is TGCGCCAGCAGCCGCGGGAACGGACCGGTCAATGAGCAGTTCTTC. This gives the protein CASSRGNGPVNEQFF.

This chain uses TRBV20-1 with TRBJ2-1, with 10 positions matching TRBD2. The CDR3 totals 13 residues. V shed 3 bases and J 8 bases; nucleotides not matched to a gene: 4. Germline CDR1 is DFQATT and CDR2 is SNEGSKA (reference sequence). The CDR3, as DNA: TGCAGTGCTAGGGGACTAGCGTTGGATGAGCAGTTCTTC. It encodes CSARGLALDEQFF.